The clone carrying this TCR beta chain was recorded at least ten times. Germline CDR1 is SEHNR and CDR2 is FQNEAQ (reference sequence). The CDR3 has 13 residues. V lost 1 base, J lost 3 bases, and 6 bases lay in between. Input for naive CD8 libraries was roughly 19,000 to 1,100,000 sorted cells; the RNA fraction used was 10%, 30% or 50%. MiXCR was run by TCRdb on the PCR reads, yielding one entry per CDR3 protein. The repertoire has nearly 650,000 distinct CDR3 sequences, 25% of them found once; the top ten carry roughly 0.83%. The sample belongs to a study of molecular identifiers for immune sequencing clone quantification.

The sequence was obtained from a human donor in good health. Some libraries in this study had Jurkat cell RNA spiked in. Specimen: naive CD8+ T cells from blood, with Jurkat cell RNA spiked in. Indicated subset: FACS-sorted CD8+CD4-CCR7+CD45RA+ naive T cells. This chain links TRBV7-9 with TRBJ1-1; D not resolved. The DNA of the CDR3 is TGTGCCAGCAGCTTAGGGCAGCACACTGAAGCTTTCTTT. It encodes CASSLGQHTEAFF.